The entry below describes one T cell receptor (beta chain). Its target is unknown. This record belongs to a study of cytomegalovirus exposure and HLA in healthy donors. Study findings and constraints: Reportedly, HLA-A and HLA-B alleles of most subjects were accurately predicted from TCR beta.

PCR amplification relied on 60 Vbeta primers (plus 13 Jbeta primers). Profiling relied on immunoSEQ multiplex PCR, and the TCRdb table lists in-frame clones only, not all of them. The data contain about 160,000 clones, about 80% of them singletons. The receptor comes from a man between 35 and 55 years old in good health and CMV-seronegative. The material sequenced was PBMCs.

CDR3 region: CASSLRDSPSYEQYF. DNA of the CDR3: TGTGCCAGCAGCTTGAGAGACAGTCCTTCCTACGAGCAGTACTTC. The chain has TRBV7-2 and TRBJ2-5, with D possibly TRBD1 on 5 matching bases. Judging by the DNA end, TRBJ2-7 fits better; the J call may be wrong. The CDR3 length is 15 residues. Germline loops: CDR1 SGHTA, CDR2 FQGNSA.